This T cell receptor (beta chain) is from a study of cytotoxic CD8 clonotypes in ibrutinib-treated CLL. Study details: Partial responders roughly 25, complete 2; roughly twelve progressed and some 14 stayed in remission by median roughly 68 months.

Method: immunoSEQ multiplex PCR; TCRdb's copy keeps in-frame clones and lacks some. The sample contains tens of thousands of clones, approximately 80% of which appear only once. Trimming removed 5 bases from V and 4 bases from J, with 12 bases in between. This CDR3 has 13 amino acids. Germline CDR1 and CDR2: SNHLY and FYNNEI. The chain joins TRBV2 to TRBJ2-7; D may be TRBD2 (6 bases). The TCR sequence derives from a human donor with chronic lymphocytic leukemia. This material consisted of PBMCs, taken at disease progression, from a patient treated with ibrutinib. The CDR3 DNA is TGTGCCAGCAGTCGGGACTCGGTATACGAGCAGTACTTC. Amino acid sequence: CASSRDSVYEQYF.